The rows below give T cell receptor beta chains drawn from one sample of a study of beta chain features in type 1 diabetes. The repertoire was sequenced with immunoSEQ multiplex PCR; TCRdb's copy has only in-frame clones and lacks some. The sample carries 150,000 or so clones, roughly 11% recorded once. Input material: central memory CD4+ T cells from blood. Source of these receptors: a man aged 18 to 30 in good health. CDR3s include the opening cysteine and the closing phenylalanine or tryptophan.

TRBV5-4,CASSLASIGTSSNEQFF
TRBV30,CAWSRGAETQYF
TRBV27,CASSFTTSRTDTQYF
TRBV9,CASSAGPANYGYTF
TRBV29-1,CSVEGQGGDEQYF
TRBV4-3,CASSQRNYGYTF
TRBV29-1,CSVAPAGHTQETQYF
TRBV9,CASSVGFGGTPGANVLTF
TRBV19,CASSMGQGPGPYNEQFF
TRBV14,CASSQSGGDQGKLFF
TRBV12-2,CASRLVSILKGFF
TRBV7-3,CASSFGLETPLHF
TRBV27,CASSLLPGTAQPQHF
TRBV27,CASRSWFTRPGQGYEQYF
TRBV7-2,CASSPRTVPEQFF
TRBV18,CASSAGTDTQYF
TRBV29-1,CSVEKGGKTEAFF
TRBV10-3,CAISRGVTNEKLFF
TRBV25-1,CASSKNPGQGSYEQYF
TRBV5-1,CASKAVKNSNTGELFF
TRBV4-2,CASSQEVTGFTEAFF
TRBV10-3,CAISADRVNEKLFF
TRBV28,CASTPRTGSNYGYTF
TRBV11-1,CASSLAGAGINTF
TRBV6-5,CATLILGEQYF